A selection of T cell receptor beta chains follows, all from one sample in a study of shared clonotypes between healthy human individuals. Here immunoSEQ multiplex PCR was the method, and the copy in TCRdb shows in-frame clones only, minus some. The top ten clones hold 0.95% to 1.5% of a sample with 1.4 million to 1.5 million clones, around 97% of them seen once. Specimen: naive CD4+ T cells sorted from blood. The receptor source for this set is a man under 40 in good health. CDR3s leave out the opening cysteine and the closing phenylalanine or tryptophan. The order of the fields is V gene, J gene, CDR3 protein.

TRBV7-2,TRBJ2-1,ASSLARLAGVNEQF
TRBV5-1,TRBJ2-7,ASMERGPNFSEQY
TRBV16,TRBJ2-1,ASSQSSFSGNEQF
TRBV18,TRBJ2-2,ASSPFSDNTGELF
TRBV11-3,TRBJ2-1,ASSLSAGNEQF
TRBV6-5,TRBJ2-1,ASSPAGINNEQF
TRBV5-1,TRBJ1-5,ASSLGRSQPQH
TRBV5-4,TRBJ2-6,ASSSQGLSFNVLT
TRBV7-8,TRBJ2-5,ASSQEGRGLETQY
TRBV11-3,TRBJ2-5,ASSLTLTSTGLETQY
TRBV7-3,TRBJ1-2,ASHSGTTWGYT
TRBV7-8,TRBJ2-2,ASSPLPGTNTGELF
TRBV9,TRBJ2-7,ASSVVGTGTEQY
TRBV27,TRBJ1-5,ASSLMAGQPQH
TRBV9,TRBJ2-1,ASSVSGQYNEQF
TRBV2,TRBJ2-7,ASRGDRVSYEQY
TRBV6-6,TRBJ2-3,ASSYQTSVTDTQY
TRBV6-1,TRBJ1-4,ASRAGGAGEKLF
TRBV7-9,TRBJ2-3,ASSLTGTASDTQY
TRBV18,TRBJ1-4,ASSPPNDEKLF
TRBV7-8,TRBJ2-4,ASSLDRLNIQY
TRBV18,TRBJ2-1,ASSPLGPSSYNEQF
TRBV10-3,TRBJ2-3,AISAGGAGTSGPSTDTQY
TRBV18,TRBJ2-1,ASSPGQGAYNEQF
TRBV11-2,TRBJ1-4,ASSLEVQGTNEKLF
TRBV6-5,TRBJ2-7,ASSYDFGGVYEQY
TRBV5-4,TRBJ2-7,ASRTDRGPYEQY
TRBV19,TRBJ1-2,ASSIRQGNGYT
TRBV27,TRBJ2-1,ASSLSGTGARIPLRYNEQF
TRBV5-5,TRBJ1-2,ASSLAVSYGYT
TRBV5-1,TRBJ2-1,ASSLGTSGLYNEQF
TRBV11-2,TRBJ2-3,ASSRDSLSTDTQY
TRBV19,TRBJ2-7,ASSPQGTYEQY
TRBV7-8,TRBJ2-3,ASRSSGISDTQY
TRBV9,TRBJ2-1,ASSVNPAGDSRTYNEQF
TRBV5-1,TRBJ2-5,ASSSGQGQETQY
TRBV14,TRBJ1-1,ASSLSTGVDTEAF
TRBV21-1,TRBJ1-2,ASNRDRAADGYT
TRBV4-1,TRBJ2-1,ASNPLAGGKYNEQF
TRBV25-1,TRBJ2-2,ASKSRTSNTGELF
TRBV4-3,TRBJ2-1,ASSQDTSGTSDEQF
TRBV7-6,TRBJ2-3,ASSLAPSGIRNTQY
TRBV6-6,TRBJ1-1,ASSYSIGTEAF
TRBV25-1,NA,ASSEGKPYEQY
TRBV19,TRBJ2-1,ASSIGGLAGTGEQF
TRBV5-5,TRBJ2-6,ASSAKQGAGANVLT
TRBV6-6,TRBJ1-2,ASSPQGGLYGYT
TRBV6-6,TRBJ2-3,ASSSRGAADTQY
TRBV19,TRBJ2-2,ASSMVGGPSGELF
TRBV5-1,TRBJ2-4,ASSLRGAGGPLNIQY
TRBV4-1,TRBJ2-1,ASSQKLAGGPNEQF